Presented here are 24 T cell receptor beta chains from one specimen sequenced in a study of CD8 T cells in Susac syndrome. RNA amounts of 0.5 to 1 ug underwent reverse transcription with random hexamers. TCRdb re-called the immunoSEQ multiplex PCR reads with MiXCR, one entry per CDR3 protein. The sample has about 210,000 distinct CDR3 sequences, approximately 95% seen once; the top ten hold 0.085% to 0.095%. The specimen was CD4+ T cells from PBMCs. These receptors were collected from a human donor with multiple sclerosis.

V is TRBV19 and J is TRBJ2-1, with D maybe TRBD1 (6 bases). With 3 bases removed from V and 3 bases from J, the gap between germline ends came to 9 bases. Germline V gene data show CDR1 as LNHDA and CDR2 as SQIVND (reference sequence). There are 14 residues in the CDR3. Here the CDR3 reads CASSIEDSYNEQFF. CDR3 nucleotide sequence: TGTGCCAGTAGTATCGAGGACAGCTACAATGAGCAGTTCTTC.

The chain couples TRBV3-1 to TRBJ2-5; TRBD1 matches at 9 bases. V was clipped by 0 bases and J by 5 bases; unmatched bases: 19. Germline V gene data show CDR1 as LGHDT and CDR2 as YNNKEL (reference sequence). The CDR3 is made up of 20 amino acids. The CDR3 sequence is CASSQERLYSNRGRGETQYF. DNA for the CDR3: TGTGCCAGCAGCCAAGAGCGCCTTTATAGTAACAGGGGGCGCGGGGAGACCCAGTACTTC.

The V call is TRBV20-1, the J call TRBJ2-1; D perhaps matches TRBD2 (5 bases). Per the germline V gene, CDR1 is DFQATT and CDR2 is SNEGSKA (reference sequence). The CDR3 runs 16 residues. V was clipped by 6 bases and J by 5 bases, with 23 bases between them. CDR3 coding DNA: TGCAGTGCCAGACCGCCAGCGGCTGACAAGGACAATGAGCAGTTCTTC. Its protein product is CSARPPAADKDNEQFF.

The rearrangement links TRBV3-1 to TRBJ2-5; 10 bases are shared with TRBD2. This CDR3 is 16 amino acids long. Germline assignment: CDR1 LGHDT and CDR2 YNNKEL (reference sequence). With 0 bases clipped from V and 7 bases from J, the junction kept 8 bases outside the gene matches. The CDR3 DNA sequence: TGTGCCAGCAGCCAAGAGGAACTAGCGGGATGGGGGACCCAGTACTTC. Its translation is CASSQEELAGWGTQYF.

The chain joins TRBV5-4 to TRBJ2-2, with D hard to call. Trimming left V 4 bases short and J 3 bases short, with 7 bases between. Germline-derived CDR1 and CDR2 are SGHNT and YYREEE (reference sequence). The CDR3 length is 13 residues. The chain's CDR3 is CASSPIYTGELFF. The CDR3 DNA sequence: TGTGCCAGCAGCCCCATTTACACCGGGGAGCTGTTTTTT.

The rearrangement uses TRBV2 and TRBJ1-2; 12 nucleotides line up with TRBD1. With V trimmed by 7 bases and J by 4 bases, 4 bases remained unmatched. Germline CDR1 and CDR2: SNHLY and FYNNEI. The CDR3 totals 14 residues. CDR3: CASNWDRGPYGYTF. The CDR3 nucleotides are TGTGCCAGCAATTGGGACAGGGGGCCCTATGGCTACACCTTC.

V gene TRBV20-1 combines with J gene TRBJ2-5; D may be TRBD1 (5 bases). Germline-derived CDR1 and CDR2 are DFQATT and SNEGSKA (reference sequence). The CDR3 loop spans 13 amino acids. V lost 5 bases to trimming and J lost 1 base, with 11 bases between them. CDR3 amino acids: CSAPDSFQETQYF. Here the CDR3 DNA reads TGCAGTGCTCCCGACAGCTTCCAAGAGACCCAGTACTTC.

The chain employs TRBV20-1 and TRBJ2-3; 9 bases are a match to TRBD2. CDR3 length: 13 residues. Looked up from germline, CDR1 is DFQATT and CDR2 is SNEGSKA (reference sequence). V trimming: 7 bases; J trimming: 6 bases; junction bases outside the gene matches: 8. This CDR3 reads CSGLAGAGDTQYF. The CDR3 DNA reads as TGCAGTGGCTTAGCGGGAGCGGGGGATACGCAGTATTTT.

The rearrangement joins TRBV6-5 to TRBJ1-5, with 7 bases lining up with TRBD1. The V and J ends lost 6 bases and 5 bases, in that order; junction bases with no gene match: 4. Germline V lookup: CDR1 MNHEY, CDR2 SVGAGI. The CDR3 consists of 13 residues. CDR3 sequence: CASSRDSDQPQHF. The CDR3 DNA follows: TGTGCCAGCAGCCGGGACAGTGATCAGCCCCAGCATTTT.

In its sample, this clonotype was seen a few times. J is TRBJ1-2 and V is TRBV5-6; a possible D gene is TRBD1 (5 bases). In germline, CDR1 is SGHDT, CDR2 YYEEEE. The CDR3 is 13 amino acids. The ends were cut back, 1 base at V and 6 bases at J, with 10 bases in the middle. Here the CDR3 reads CASSLSGTDGYTF. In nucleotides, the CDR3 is TGTGCCAGCAGCTTGTCCGGGACGGATGGCTACACCTTC.

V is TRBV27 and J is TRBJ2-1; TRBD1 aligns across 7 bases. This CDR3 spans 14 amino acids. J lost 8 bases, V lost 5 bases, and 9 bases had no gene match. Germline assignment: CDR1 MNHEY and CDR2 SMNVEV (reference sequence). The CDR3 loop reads CASSPKTGLDEQFF. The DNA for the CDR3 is TGTGCCAGCAGTCCGAAGACAGGGCTAGATGAGCAGTTCTTC.

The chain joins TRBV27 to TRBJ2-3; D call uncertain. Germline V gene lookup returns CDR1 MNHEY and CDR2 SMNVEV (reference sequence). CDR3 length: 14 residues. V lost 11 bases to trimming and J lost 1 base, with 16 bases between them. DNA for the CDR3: TGTGCCCCACCTAGACTCTCGTGCACAGATACGCAGTATTTT. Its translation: CAPPRLSCTDTQYF.

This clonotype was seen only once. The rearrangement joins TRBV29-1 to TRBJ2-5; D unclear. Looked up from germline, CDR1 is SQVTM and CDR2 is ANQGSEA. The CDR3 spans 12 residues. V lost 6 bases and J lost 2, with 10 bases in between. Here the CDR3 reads CSVTIIQETQYF. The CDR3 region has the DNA TGCAGCGTCACAATAATTCAAGAGACCCAGTACTTC.

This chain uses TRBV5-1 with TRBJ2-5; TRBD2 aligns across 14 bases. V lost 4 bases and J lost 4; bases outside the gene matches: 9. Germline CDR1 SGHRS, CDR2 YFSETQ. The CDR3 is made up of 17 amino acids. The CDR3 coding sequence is TGCGCCAGCAGCAACCCGGGACTAGCGGGAGAGCGAGAGACCCAGTACTTC. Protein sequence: CASSNPGLAGERETQYF.

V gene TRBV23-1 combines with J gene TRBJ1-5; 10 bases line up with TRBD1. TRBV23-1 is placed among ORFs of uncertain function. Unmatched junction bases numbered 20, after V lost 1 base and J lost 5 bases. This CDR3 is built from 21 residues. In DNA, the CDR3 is TGCGCCAGCAGTCAATACGGACAAATGGACAGGGGGATTTATTTGGATCAGCCCCAGCATTTT. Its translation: CASSQYGQMDRGIYLDQPQHF.

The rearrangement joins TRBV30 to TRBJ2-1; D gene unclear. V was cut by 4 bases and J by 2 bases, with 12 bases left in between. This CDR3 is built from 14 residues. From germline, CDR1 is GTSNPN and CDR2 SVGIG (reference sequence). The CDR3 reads CAWNRLATYNEQFF. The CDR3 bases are TGTGCCTGGAACCGCCTTGCGACCTACAATGAGCAGTTCTTC.

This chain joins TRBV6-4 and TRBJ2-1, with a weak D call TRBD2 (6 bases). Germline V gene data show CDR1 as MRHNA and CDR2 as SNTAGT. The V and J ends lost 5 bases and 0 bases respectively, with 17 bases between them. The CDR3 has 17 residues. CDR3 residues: CASSKSGGGASYNEQFF. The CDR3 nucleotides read TGTGCCAGCAGTAAGAGTGGCGGCGGGGCCTCCTACAATGAGCAGTTCTTC.

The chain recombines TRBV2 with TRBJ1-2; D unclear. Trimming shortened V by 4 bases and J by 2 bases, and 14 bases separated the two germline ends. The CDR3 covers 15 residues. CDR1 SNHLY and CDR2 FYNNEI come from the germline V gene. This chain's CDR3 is CASSVRTSANYGYTF. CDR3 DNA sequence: TGTGCCAGCAGTGTTCGAACGTCAGCCAACTATGGCTACACCTTC. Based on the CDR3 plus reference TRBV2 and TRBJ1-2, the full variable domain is EPEVTQTPSHQVTQMGQEVILRCVPISNHLYFYWYRQILGQKVEFLVSFYNNEISEKSEIFDDQFSVERPDGSNFTLKIRSTKLEDSAMYFCASSVRTSANYGYTFGSGTRLTVV.

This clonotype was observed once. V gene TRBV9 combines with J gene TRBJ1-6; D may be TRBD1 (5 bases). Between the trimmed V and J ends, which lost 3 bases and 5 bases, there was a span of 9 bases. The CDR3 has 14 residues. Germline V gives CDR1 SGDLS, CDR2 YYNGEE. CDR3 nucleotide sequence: TGTGCCAGCAGCGCGCAGGGTAATAATTCACCCCTCCACTTT. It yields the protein CASSAQGNNSPLHF.

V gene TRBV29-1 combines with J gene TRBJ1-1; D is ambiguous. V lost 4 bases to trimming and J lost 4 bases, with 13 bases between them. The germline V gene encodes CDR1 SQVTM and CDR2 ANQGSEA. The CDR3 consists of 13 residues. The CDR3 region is CSVGTGRFTEAFF. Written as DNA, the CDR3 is TGCAGCGTTGGGACCGGACGGTTCACTGAAGCTTTCTTT.

The DNA of the CDR3 is TGCAGTGCAATCTACTTTTCCGTCACCACAGATACGCAGTATTTT. The encoded protein is CSAIYFSVTTDTQYF. This chain links TRBV20-1 with TRBJ2-3; D is unresolved. The CDR3 totals 15 residues. Trimming shortened V by 6 bases and J by 2 bases, and 18 bases separated the two germline ends. In germline, CDR1 is DFQATT, CDR2 SNEGSKA (reference sequence).

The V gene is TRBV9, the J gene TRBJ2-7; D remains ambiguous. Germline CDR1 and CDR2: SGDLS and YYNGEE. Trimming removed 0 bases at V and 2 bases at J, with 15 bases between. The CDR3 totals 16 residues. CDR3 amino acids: CASSVAGSVPPYEQYF. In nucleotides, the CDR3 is TGTGCCAGCAGCGTAGCTGGAAGCGTCCCCCCCTACGAGCAGTACTTC.

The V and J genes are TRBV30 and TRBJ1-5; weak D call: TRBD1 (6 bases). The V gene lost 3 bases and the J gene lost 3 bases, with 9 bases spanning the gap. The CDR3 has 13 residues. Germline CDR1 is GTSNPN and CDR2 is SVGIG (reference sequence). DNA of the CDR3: TGTGCCTGGAGCACAGGGCCCAATCAGCCCCAGCATTTT. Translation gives CAWSTGPNQPQHF.

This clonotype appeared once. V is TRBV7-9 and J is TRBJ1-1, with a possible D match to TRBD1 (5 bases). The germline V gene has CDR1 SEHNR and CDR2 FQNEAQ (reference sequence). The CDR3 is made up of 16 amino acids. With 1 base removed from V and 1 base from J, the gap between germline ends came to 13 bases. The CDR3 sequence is CASSLGPGMGNTEAFF. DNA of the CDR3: TGTGCCAGCAGCTTAGGCCCAGGGATGGGGAACACTGAAGCTTTCTTT.